The 18 T cell receptor beta chains below come from one sample, sequenced in a study of vaccination effects on CD4 cells after COVID-19. Their antigen targets remain unknown. Antigen-specific CD4+ T cells were first expanded with viral peptide pools by the ViraFEST assay and only then sequenced. The culture ran for approximately 9 days before CD4+ T cells were isolated. The vaccine recipients had no prior SARS-CoV-2 infection, with negative nucleocapsid antibodies. Libraries were prepared by immunoSEQ multiplex PCR; TCRdb keeps only in-frame clonotypes and omits some of them. The sample lists some 31,000 clones, around 73% occurring once. Sequencing was performed on CD4+ T cells from PBMCs cultured with HCoV-OC43 spike peptides, taken before COVID-19 vaccination. Subset of the sample: HCoV-OC43 spike overlapping peptide pool stimulation. The source is a human donor who received a COVID-19 vaccine.

In its sample, this clone was seen once. The chain recombines TRBV7-9 with TRBJ1-2, with D perhaps TRBD1 (6 bases). Germline assignment: CDR1 SEHNR and CDR2 FQNEAQ (reference sequence). V lost 2 bases and J lost 8, with 21 bases in between. The CDR3 runs to 16 residues. The CDR3 spells CASSLIPRGPFWGYTF. CDR3 sequence (DNA): TGTGCCAGCAGCTTAATCCCACGGGGGCCTTTTTGGGGCTACACCTTC.

The rearrangement uses TRBV5-1 and TRBJ1-1, with 8 bases lining up with TRBD1. This CDR3 comprises 14 residues. Germline V gives CDR1 SGHRS, CDR2 YFSETQ. J was trimmed by 6 bases and V by 5 bases; bases with no gene match: 9. The CDR3 reads CASRLTGDQSEAFF. The CDR3 DNA sequence: TGCGCCAGCAGACTGACAGGGGACCAATCTGAAGCTTTCTTT.

V and J are TRBV7-2 and TRBJ2-1, with a tentative D call TRBD1 (5 bases). V was cut by 0 bases and J by 3 bases, with 9 bases left in between. Germline-derived CDR1 and CDR2 are SGHTA and FQGNSA. This CDR3 is 15 amino acids long. This chain's CDR3 is CASSLAATDYNEQFF. The CDR3 DNA reads TGTGCCAGCAGCTTAGCGGCGACAGACTACAATGAGCAGTTCTTC.

This clone was seen a few times. This chain connects TRBV28 to TRBJ2-1, with 8 bases that match TRBD2. V lost 3 bases, J lost 3 bases, and 10 bases stayed unmatched. The CDR3 is 17 residues long. CDR1 is MDHEN and CDR2 is SYDVKM in the germline V gene. The CDR3 loop is CASSFRPGTRGYNEQFF. The CDR3 DNA follows: TGTGCCAGCAGTTTTCGCCCCGGGACTAGGGGCTACAATGAGCAGTTCTTC.

CDR3 bases: TGTGCCAGCTCGGGGGTTCAAGAGACCCAGTACTTC. Protein sequence: CASSGVQETQYF. The gene calls are TRBV2 and TRBJ2-5, with D possibly being TRBD2 (6 bases). Germline lookup yields CDR1 SNHLY and CDR2 FYNNEI. The CDR3 length is 12 residues. V lost 8 bases and J 2 bases, leaving 9 bases between the germline ends. Full variable domain (missing parts from reference TRBV2 and TRBJ2-5): EPEVTQTPSHQVTQMGQEVILRCVPISNHLYFYWYRQILGQKVEFLVSFYNNEISEKSEIFDDQFSVERPDGSNFTLKIRSTKLEDSAMYFCASSGVQETQYFGPGTRLLVL.

This chain links TRBV5-6 with TRBJ2-5; tentative D call: TRBD1 (6 bases). The CDR3 runs to 14 residues. The germline gives CDR1 SGHDT, CDR2 YYEEEE. Trimming left V 5 bases short and J 6 bases short, with 17 bases between. CDR3 sequence reads: CASSYQQGMKTQYF. Here the CDR3 DNA reads TGTGCCAGCAGTTACCAACAGGGTATGAAGACCCAGTACTTC.

This chain links TRBV18 with TRBJ2-5, with D perhaps TRBD2 (6 bases). V dropped 4 bases and J dropped 0 bases, with 9 bases sitting between them. CDR1 and CDR2 (germline): KGHSH, LQKENI. The CDR3 runs to 14 residues. The CDR3 here is CASSRSGDQETQYF. CDR3 nucleotide sequence: TGTGCCAGCTCACGTTCGGGGGACCAAGAGACCCAGTACTTC.

The chain is built from TRBV29-1 and TRBJ2-2; D assignment may be TRBD1 or TRBD2 (6 bases each). The CDR3 consists of 13 residues. Germline V lookup: CDR1 SQVTM, CDR2 ANQGSEA. Trimming stripped 6 bases from V and 7 bases from J, with 15 bases between. CDR3 in DNA: TGCAGCGTGGAGGGGACACCTAACGGGGAGCTGTTTTTT. It is translated as CSVEGTPNGELFF.

This rearrangement joins TRBV12-3 or TRBV12-4 to TRBJ2-7; D is tentatively TRBD1 or TRBD2 (6 bases each). The length of the CDR3 is 13 residues. V was trimmed by 6 bases and J by 7 bases, leaving 16 bases between them. CDR3 bases: TGTGCCAGCAGCCCGAGGGGGGCAGGGGAGCAGTACTTC. Its protein product is CASSPRGAGEQYF.

The chain couples TRBV4-1 to TRBJ1-5; D gene unclear. Trimming pared 2 bases from V and 6 bases from J, leaving 11 bases between. CDR1 MGHRA and CDR2 YSYEKL come from the germline V gene. The CDR3 spans 14 residues. CDR3 bases: TGCGCCAGCAGCCAACCACGAAGCGGTCAGCCCCAGCATTTT. Its translation: CASSQPRSGQPQHF.

DNA for the CDR3: TGCGCCAGCAGCTTGGTTAGCACAAGCCTTGGTTCACCCCTCCACTTT. Protein sequence: CASSLVSTSLGSPLHF. The chain employs TRBV5-1 and TRBJ1-6; D is unresolved. Germline assignment: CDR1 SGHRS and CDR2 YFSETQ. V lost 0 bases and J 9 bases, leaving 16 bases between the germline ends. The CDR3 is 16 residues long.

V and J are TRBV6-5 and TRBJ2-7; TRBD2 aligns across 8 bases. With 7 bases clipped from V and 2 bases from J, the junction kept 10 bases outside the gene matches. This CDR3 region has 15 residues. Germline-derived CDR1 and CDR2 are MNHEY and SVGAGI. CDR3 loop: CASTPGGGIPYEQYF. The CDR3 DNA sequence: TGTGCCAGCACCCCGGGAGGGGGAATCCCCTACGAGCAGTACTTC.

CDR3 loop: CASSKGGDRGRRIDTQYF. In nucleotides, the CDR3 is TGTGCCAGCAGCAAAGGGGGGGACAGGGGGCGCAGGATCGATACGCAGTATTTT. V usage is TRBV21-1 and J usage is TRBJ2-3; the table calls TRBD1, which could not be checked here. TRBV21-1 is a known pseudogene. The CDR3 is made up of 18 amino acids.

The gene calls are TRBV7-2 and TRBJ2-7; D perhaps matches TRBD1 (6 bases). The V gene lost 5 bases and the J gene lost 3 bases, with 11 bases spanning the gap. CDR3 size: 13 residues. Germline loops: CDR1 SGHTA, CDR2 FQGNSA. The CDR3 region is CASSGTGYYEQYF. CDR3 sequence (DNA): TGTGCCAGCAGCGGTACAGGGTACTACGAGCAGTACTTC. Filled out from reference TRBV7-2 and TRBJ2-7, the complete variable domain reads GAGVSQSPSNKVTEKGKDVELRCDPISGHTALYWYRQSLGQGLEFLIYFQGNSAPDKSGLPSDRFSAERTGGSVSTLTIQRTQQEDSAVYLCASSGTGYYEQYFGPGTRLTVT.

The rearrangement joins TRBV30 to TRBJ2-7; 8 nucleotides agree with TRBD2. Trimming removed 4 bases from V and 0 bases from J; junction bases left unmatched: 2. This CDR3 has 13 residues. From germline, CDR1 is GTSNPN and CDR2 SVGIG (reference sequence). The CDR3 here is CAWTGTSSYEQYF. The CDR3 coding sequence is TGTGCCTGGACCGGGACTAGCTCCTACGAGCAGTACTTC.

The rearrangement links TRBV5-4 to TRBJ2-1, with unresolved D. With 0 bases removed from V and 10 bases from J, the gap between germline ends came to 8 bases. The CDR3 runs 12 residues. Germline CDR1 is SGHNT and CDR2 is YYREEE (reference sequence). The CDR3 sequence is CASSLDGREQFF. In DNA form, the CDR3 reads TGTGCCAGCAGCTTGGACGGGCGGGAGCAGTTCTTC.

The V and J genes are TRBV7-2 and TRBJ1-5, with a tentative D call TRBD1 (5 bases). Germline V lookup: CDR1 SGHTA, CDR2 FQGNSA. Trimming shortened V by 1 base and J by 2 bases, and 15 bases separated the two germline ends. There are 17 residues in the CDR3. The CDR3 is CASSLERWRGGNQPQHF. The CDR3 DNA is TGTGCCAGCAGCTTAGAGAGGTGGAGGGGAGGCAATCAGCCCCAGCATTTT.

The J gene is TRBJ1-2, the V gene TRBV18, with 10 bases identical to TRBD1. Germline V CDR1 and CDR2: KGHSH, LQKENI. CDR3 length: 13 residues. Unmatched junction bases numbered 3, after V lost 4 bases and J lost 7 bases. The CDR3 region is CASSLTGGIGYTF. The CDR3 DNA sequence: TGTGCCAGCTCACTGACAGGGGGCATTGGCTACACCTTC.